A single sample is the source of the 25 T cell receptor beta chains below, sequenced in a study of cytomegalovirus exposure and HLA in healthy donors. The study ran its PCR with 60 Vbeta and 13 Jbeta primers. Repertoires were generated with immunoSEQ multiplex PCR, while TCRdb's copy carries only in-frame clones and drops some. Of some 110,000 clones listed, approximately 70% are singletons. The material sequenced was PBMCs. These receptors all stem from a man aged 18 to 29 in good health and CMV-seronegative.

This clone has only a few counts. The V and J genes are TRBV19 and TRBJ2-7, with D perhaps matching TRBD2 (5 bases). V dropped 5 bases and J dropped 2 bases, with 16 bases sitting between them. Germline V lookup: CDR1 LNHDA, CDR2 SQIVND (reference sequence). The length of the CDR3 is 15 residues. The CDR3 region has the DNA TGTGCCAGTAGTGGCGTAGAGGGTCACCCCTACGAGCAGTACTTC. Amino acid sequence: CASSGVEGHPYEQYF.

J is TRBJ1-1 and V is TRBV27, with D unresolved. Trimming removed 6 bases from V and 1 base from J, with 9 bases in between. Germline V gene sequence: CDR1 MNHEY, CDR2 SMNVEV (reference sequence). This CDR3 spans 13 amino acids. This CDR3 is CASRGVWNTEAFF. The CDR3 DNA reads TGTGCCAGCAGGGGCGTTTGGAACACTGAAGCTTTCTTT.

The rearrangement joins TRBV5-4 to TRBJ1-2; a possible D gene is TRBD1 (6 bases). Germline assignment: CDR1 SGHNT and CDR2 YYREEE (reference sequence). Trimming removed 4 bases at V and 7 bases at J, with 17 bases between. There are 14 residues in the CDR3. CDR3 sequence reads: CASSRPDRSSGYTF. The CDR3 nucleotides are TGTGCCAGCAGCCGTCCCGACAGGTCGAGTGGCTACACCTTC.

This clone was seen a few times. The chain links TRBV19 to TRBJ2-7; D call uncertain. This CDR3 has 15 residues. Deletions cut 8 bases from V and 2 bases from J, with 19 bases between. CDR1 and CDR2 (germline): LNHDA, SQIVND (reference sequence). The CDR3, as DNA: TGTGCCAGTCGAACATCTCCCGCGACAACCTACGAGCAGTACTTC. It codes for CASRTSPATTYEQYF.

The chain recombines TRBV19 with TRBJ2-2, with 8 bases that match TRBD1. This CDR3 contains 14 residues. Germline CDR1 LNHDA, CDR2 SQIVND (reference sequence). V trimming: 7 bases; J trimming: 3 bases; junction bases outside the gene matches: 4. CDR3 protein: CASNNRGDTGELFF. In DNA, the CDR3 is TGTGCCAGTAACAACAGGGGGGACACCGGGGAGCTGTTTTTT.

A few counts support this clone. The rearrangement links TRBV7-2 to TRBJ2-1, with D perhaps TRBD1 (5 bases). Germline-derived CDR1 and CDR2 are SGHTA and FQGNSA. V was clipped by 6 bases and J by 7 bases, with 10 bases between them. The CDR3 consists of 12 residues. In nucleotides, the CDR3 is TGTGCCAGCAGAACCCCAGGGAATGAGCAGTTCTTC. Amino acids: CASRTPGNEQFF. Full variable domain (remainder filled in from reference TRBV7-2 and TRBJ2-1): GAGVSQSPSNKVTEKGKDVELRCDPISGHTALYWYRQSLGQGLEFLIYFQGNSAPDKSGLPSDRFSAERTGGSVSTLTIQRTQQEDSAVYLCASRTPGNEQFFGPGTRLTVL.

The rearrangement uses TRBV4-2 and TRBJ2-2; 8 positions match TRBD2. The CDR3 runs to 16 residues. Germline V lookup: CDR1 LGHNA, CDR2 YNFKEQ. J lost 0 bases, V lost 4 bases, and 4 bases had no gene match. The CDR3 loop reads CASSLAAGANTGELFF. The CDR3 DNA sequence: TGTGCCAGCAGCCTTGCAGCGGGAGCGAACACCGGGGAGCTGTTTTTT.

V usage is TRBV28 and J usage is TRBJ2-7; possible D gene TRBD1, 5 bases. Per the germline V gene, CDR1 is MDHEN and CDR2 is SYDVKM. The CDR3 spans 16 residues. Deletions cut 3 bases from V and 7 bases from J, with 22 bases between. CDR3 amino acids: CASSFWQGLTVKEQYF. CDR3 in DNA: TGTGCCAGCAGTTTCTGGCAGGGCCTGACCGTTAAGGAGCAGTACTTC.

This chain links TRBV18 with TRBJ2-2, with 7 positions matching TRBD1. From germline, CDR1 is KGHSH and CDR2 LQKENI. After removal of 4 bases from V and 0 bases from J, the junction contained 5 bases not matched to a gene. The CDR3 runs to 16 residues. DNA of the CDR3: TGTGCCAGCTCACAGCCGACAGGGCCGAACACCGGGGAGCTGTTTTTT. Amino acid sequence: CASSQPTGPNTGELFF.

The rearrangement joins TRBV28 to TRBJ1-1; 10 bases are shared with TRBD1. In germline, CDR1 is MDHEN, CDR2 SYDVKM. J gave up 3 bases and V 8 bases, and 15 bases lay outside the gene matches. This CDR3 is 17 amino acids long. CDR3 residues: CASFTPRRQGADTEAFF. The DNA for the CDR3 is TGTGCCAGCTTCACCCCCCGGAGACAGGGGGCGGACACTGAAGCTTTCTTT.

The chain employs TRBV18 and TRBJ2-5; no firm D call. CDR1 and CDR2 from the germline V gene are KGHSH and LQKENI. With 3 bases removed from V and 4 bases from J, the gap between germline ends came to 12 bases. The CDR3 runs to 14 residues. The CDR3 region is CASSPQFPPETQYF. The CDR3 nucleotides read TGTGCCAGCTCACCTCAGTTCCCCCCAGAGACCCAGTACTTC.

The chain joins TRBV6-1 to TRBJ1-1; no definite D call. The ends were cut back, 1 base at V and 1 base at J, with 10 bases in the middle. The CDR3 has 15 residues. Germline CDR1 is MNHNS and CDR2 is SASEGT. CDR3 sequence reads: CASSEVRVENTEAFF. CDR3 nucleotide sequence: TGTGCCAGCAGTGAAGTGAGGGTGGAGAACACTGAAGCTTTCTTT.

The V gene is TRBV7-9, the J gene TRBJ2-7, with D tentatively TRBD1 (5 bases). Between the trimmed V and J ends, which lost 4 bases and 5 bases, there was a span of 24 bases. CDR3 length equals 17 residues. From germline, CDR1 is SEHNR and CDR2 FQNEAQ (reference sequence). CDR3 sequence (DNA): TGTGCCAGCAGCTCCAACCAGGGTTTGGCCCTCAGCAACGAGCAGTACTTC. It codes for CASSSNQGLALSNEQYF.

This chain links TRBV7-6 with TRBJ2-7; D might be TRBD1 (6 bases). The germline V gene encodes CDR1 SGHVS and CDR2 FNYEAQ. Trimming shortened V by 4 bases and J by 2 bases, and 9 bases separated the two germline ends. The CDR3 spans 13 residues. In nucleotides, the CDR3 is TGTGCCAGCAGCTCAGGGGACCCCTACGAGCAGTACTTC. Residues: CASSSGDPYEQYF.

This chain connects TRBV5-8 to TRBJ1-1; TRBD1 might be the D (5 bases). The length of the CDR3 is 15 residues. V lost 4 bases and J lost 0, with 13 bases in between. From germline, CDR1 is SGHTS and CDR2 YDEGEE. This CDR3 is CASSGIRVMNTEAFF. The CDR3 region has the DNA TGTGCCAGCAGCGGTATCAGGGTCATGAACACTGAAGCTTTCTTT.

This chain joins TRBV10-1 and TRBJ2-7; tentative D call: TRBD2 (6 bases). This CDR3 has 14 residues. CDR1 is WNHNN and CDR2 is SYGVQD in the germline V gene (reference sequence). Deletions cut 6 bases from V and 8 bases from J, with 20 bases between. The CDR3 coding sequence is TGCGCCAGCAGCCCAACCGGGAGTCAGCAGCAGCAGTACTTC. This encodes CASSPTGSQQQQYF.

The V call is TRBV5-1, the J call TRBJ2-7, with a weak D call TRBD1 (5 bases). The germline gives CDR1 SGHRS, CDR2 YFSETQ. The CDR3 has 17 residues. V was clipped by 4 bases and J by 0 bases, with 20 bases between them. For the CDR3, the DNA is TGCGCCAGCAGCATTGCCCCGACAGCCATGAGCTCCTACGAGCAGTACTTC. It translates to CASSIAPTAMSSYEQYF.

The chain has TRBV30 and TRBJ2-2, with a weak D call TRBD1 (6 bases). Trimming stripped 3 bases from V and 6 bases from J, with 17 bases between. Germline V gene sequence: CDR1 GTSNPN, CDR2 SVGIG (reference sequence). The CDR3 sequence is 15 residues long. The CDR3 reads CAWRPGHRVAGELFF. The CDR3 nucleotides read TGTGCCTGGAGGCCGGGACACAGGGTTGCCGGGGAGCTGTTTTTT.

The chain combines TRBV5-4 with TRBJ2-1; 13 bases agree with TRBD2. The germline V gene has CDR1 SGHNT and CDR2 YYREEE (reference sequence). The CDR3 runs 16 residues. Unmatched junction bases numbered 4, after V lost 0 bases and J lost 7 bases. For the CDR3, the DNA is TGTGCCAGCAGCTTGGGAGGACTAGCGGGAGAGAATGAGCAGTTCTTC. It is translated as CASSLGGLAGENEQFF.

V usage is TRBV7-3 and J usage is TRBJ2-7, with no clear D. V was pared by 4 bases and J by 1 base, with 8 bases between. From germline, CDR1 is SGHTA and CDR2 FQGTGA. This CDR3 is 13 amino acids long. The chain's CDR3 is CASSSGGSYEQYF. In nucleotides, the CDR3 is TGTGCCAGCAGCTCCGGTGGTTCCTACGAGCAGTACTTC.

The chain has TRBV27 and TRBJ1-2; D gene uncertain. Trimming shortened V by 6 bases and J by 6 bases, and 14 bases separated the two germline ends. Germline V gives CDR1 MNHEY, CDR2 SMNVEV (reference sequence). CDR3 length: 13 residues. As DNA, the CDR3 is TGTGCCAGCAGGGGTTTCGAGGTACATGGCTACACCTTC. Protein sequence: CASRGFEVHGYTF.

This clone was detected only a few times. The rearrangement joins TRBV6-1 to TRBJ1-2; 7 nucleotides align to TRBD1. J was trimmed by 4 bases and V by 4 bases; bases with no gene match: 3. Germline loops: CDR1 MNHNS, CDR2 SASEGT. There are 13 residues in the CDR3. The CDR3 loop is CASSAGQRYGYTF. DNA of the CDR3: TGTGCCAGCAGTGCGGGACAGCGCTATGGCTACACCTTC.

This rearrangement joins TRBV6-5 to TRBJ1-2; D remains ambiguous. The germline V and J ends were trimmed by 2 bases and 8 bases, with 9 bases remaining between them. The CDR3 covers 12 residues. Germline lookup yields CDR1 MNHEY and CDR2 SVGAGI. The CDR3 protein is CASSYGGGGYTF. CDR3 DNA: TGTGCCAGCAGTTACGGCGGTGGCGGCTACACCTTC.

The CDR3: CAGTVSTDTQYF. CDR3 in DNA: TGTGCCGGGACAGTCAGCACAGATACGCAGTATTTT. The chain links TRBV30 to TRBJ2-3; 7 positions match TRBD1. Germline V gene lookup returns CDR1 GTSNPN and CDR2 SVGIG (reference sequence). V dropped 8 bases and J dropped 0; count of bases not matched to a gene: 2. The CDR3 has 12 amino acids.

This clone came up once. J is TRBJ1-2 and V is TRBV5-4; 9 bases line up with TRBD1. This CDR3 region has 16 residues. J gave up 6 bases and V 4 bases, and 13 bases lay outside the gene matches. Germline V gene lookup returns CDR1 SGHNT and CDR2 YYREEE (reference sequence). CDR3: CASSPGQGPLLNGYTF. CDR3 bases: TGTGCCAGCAGCCCCGGACAGGGGCCTCTATTGAATGGCTACACCTTC.